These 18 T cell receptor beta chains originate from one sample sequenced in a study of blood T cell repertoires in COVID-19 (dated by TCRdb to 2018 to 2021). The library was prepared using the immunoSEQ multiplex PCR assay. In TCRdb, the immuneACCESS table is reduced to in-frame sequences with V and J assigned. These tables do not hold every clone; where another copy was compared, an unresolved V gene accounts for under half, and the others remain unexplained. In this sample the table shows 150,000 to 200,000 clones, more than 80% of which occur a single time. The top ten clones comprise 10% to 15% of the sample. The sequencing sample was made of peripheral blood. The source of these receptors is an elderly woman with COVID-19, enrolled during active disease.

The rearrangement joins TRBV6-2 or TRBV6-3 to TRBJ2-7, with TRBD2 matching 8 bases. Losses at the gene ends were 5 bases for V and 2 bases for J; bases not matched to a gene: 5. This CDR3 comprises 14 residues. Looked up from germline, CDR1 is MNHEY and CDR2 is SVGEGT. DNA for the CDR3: TGTGCCAGCAGTGAGCGGGGGTCGACCTACGAGCAGTACTTC. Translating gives CASSERGSTYEQYF.

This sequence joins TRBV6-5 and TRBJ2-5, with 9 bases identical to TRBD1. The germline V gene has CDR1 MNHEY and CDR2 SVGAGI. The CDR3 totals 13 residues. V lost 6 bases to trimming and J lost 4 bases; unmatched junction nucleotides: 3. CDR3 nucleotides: TGTGCCAGCAGGGACAGGGGCGGAGAGACCCAGTACTTC. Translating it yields CASRDRGGETQYF.

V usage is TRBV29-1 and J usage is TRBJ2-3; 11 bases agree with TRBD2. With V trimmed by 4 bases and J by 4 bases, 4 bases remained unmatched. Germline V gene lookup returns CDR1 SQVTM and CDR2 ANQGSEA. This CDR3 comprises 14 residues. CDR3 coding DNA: TGCAGCGTTGCCCGACTAGCGGGGCCAGATACGCAGTATTTT. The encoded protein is CSVARLAGPDTQYF.

The CDR3 loop reads CASSLQGAGYTF. CDR3 DNA sequence: TGCGCCAGCAGCCTACAGGGGGCTGGCTACACCTTC. V is TRBV5-1 and J is TRBJ1-2; TRBD1 matches 9 bases. The CDR3 has 12 residues. The germline V gene encodes CDR1 SGHRS and CDR2 YFSETQ. V shed 4 bases and J 7 bases; nucleotides not matched to a gene: 2.

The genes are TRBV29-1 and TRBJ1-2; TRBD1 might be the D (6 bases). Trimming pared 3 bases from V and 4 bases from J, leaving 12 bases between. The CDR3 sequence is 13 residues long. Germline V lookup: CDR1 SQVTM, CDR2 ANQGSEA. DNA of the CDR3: TGCAGCGTTGAGTCCCAGGGGATCTATGGCTACACCTTC. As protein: CSVESQGIYGYTF. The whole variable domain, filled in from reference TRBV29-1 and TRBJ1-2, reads SAVISQKPSRDICQRGTSLTIQCQVDSQVTMMFWYRQQPGQSLTLIATANQGSEATYESGFVIDKFPISRPNLTFSTLTVSNMSPEDSSIYLCSVESQGIYGYTFGSGTRLTVV.

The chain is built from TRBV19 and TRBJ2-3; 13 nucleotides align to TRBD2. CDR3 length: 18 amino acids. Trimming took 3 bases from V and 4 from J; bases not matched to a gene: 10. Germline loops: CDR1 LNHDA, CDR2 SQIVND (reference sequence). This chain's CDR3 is CASSITPGLAGFSDTQYF. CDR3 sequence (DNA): TGTGCCAGTAGTATCACCCCGGGACTAGCGGGATTCTCAGATACGCAGTATTTT.

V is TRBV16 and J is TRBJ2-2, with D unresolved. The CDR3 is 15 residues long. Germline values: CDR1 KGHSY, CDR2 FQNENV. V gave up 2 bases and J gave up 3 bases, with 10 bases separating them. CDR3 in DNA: TGTGCCAGCAGCCAACGAGGCGATTACACCGGGGAGCTGTTTTTT. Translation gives CASSQRGDYTGELFF.

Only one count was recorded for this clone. The CDR3 sequence is CASSQTRASGSSDEQYF. The CDR3 nucleotides are TGCGCCAGCAGCCAAACTCGGGCTAGCGGGAGTTCGGACGAGCAGTACTTC. This chain connects TRBV4-1 to TRBJ2-7; TRBD2 matches at 10 bases. With V trimmed by 2 bases and J by 5 bases, 12 bases remained unmatched. CDR3 length equals 17 residues. Germline V gene data show CDR1 as MGHRA and CDR2 as YSYEKL.

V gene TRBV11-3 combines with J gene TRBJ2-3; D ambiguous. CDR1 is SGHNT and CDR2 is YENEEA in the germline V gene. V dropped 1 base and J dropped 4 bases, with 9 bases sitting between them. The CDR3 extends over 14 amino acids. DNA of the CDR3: TGTGCCAGCAGCTTAGTGGCTGGTTCAGATACGCAGTATTTT. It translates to CASSLVAGSDTQYF.

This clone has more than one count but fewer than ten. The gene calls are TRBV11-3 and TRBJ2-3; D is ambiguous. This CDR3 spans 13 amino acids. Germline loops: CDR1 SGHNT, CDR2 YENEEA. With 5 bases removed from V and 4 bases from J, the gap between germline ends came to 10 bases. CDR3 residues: CASSPGFPDTQYF. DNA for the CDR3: TGTGCCAGCAGCCCCGGGTTCCCAGATACGCAGTATTTT.

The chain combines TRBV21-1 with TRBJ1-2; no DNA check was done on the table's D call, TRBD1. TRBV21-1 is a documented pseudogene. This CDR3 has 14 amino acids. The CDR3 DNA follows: TGTGCCAGCAGCACGGACAGGGGGAACTATGGCTACACCTTC. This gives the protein CASSTDRGNYGYTF.

The CDR3 sequence is CASRTTGKTNEKLFF. CDR3 in DNA: TGTGCCAGCAGGACGACAGGGAAAACTAATGAAAAACTGTTTTTT. This chain joins TRBV6-6 and TRBJ1-4, with 7 bases matching TRBD1. The CDR3 covers 15 residues. CDR1 is MNHNY and CDR2 is SVGAGI in the germline V gene (reference sequence). Losses at the gene ends were 6 bases for V and 1 base for J; bases not matched to a gene: 5.

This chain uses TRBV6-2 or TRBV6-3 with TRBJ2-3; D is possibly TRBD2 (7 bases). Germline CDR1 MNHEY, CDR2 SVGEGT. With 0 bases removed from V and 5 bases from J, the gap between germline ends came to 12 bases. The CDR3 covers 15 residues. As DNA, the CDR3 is TGTGCCAGCAGTTACTCGGGGGGGCCAGGAGATACGCAGTATTTT. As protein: CASSYSGGPGDTQYF.

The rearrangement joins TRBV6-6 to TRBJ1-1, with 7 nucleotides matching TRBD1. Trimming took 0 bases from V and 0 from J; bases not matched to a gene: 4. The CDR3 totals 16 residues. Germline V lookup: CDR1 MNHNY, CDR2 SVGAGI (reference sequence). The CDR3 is CASSYSRTGLNTEAFF. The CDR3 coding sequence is TGTGCCAGCAGTTACTCCCGGACAGGTCTGAACACTGAAGCTTTCTTT.

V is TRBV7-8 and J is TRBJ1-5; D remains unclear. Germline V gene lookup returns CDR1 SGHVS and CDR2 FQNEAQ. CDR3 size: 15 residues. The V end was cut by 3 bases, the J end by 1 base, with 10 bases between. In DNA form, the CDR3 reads TGTGCCAGCAGCTTCGGTGGGCAGAGCAATCAGCCCCAGCATTTT. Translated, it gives CASSFGGQSNQPQHF.

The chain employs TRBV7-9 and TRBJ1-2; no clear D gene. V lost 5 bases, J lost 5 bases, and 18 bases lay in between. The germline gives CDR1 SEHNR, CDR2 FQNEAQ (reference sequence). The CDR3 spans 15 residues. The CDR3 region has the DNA TGTGCCAGCAGCCCCAGGACCCGGGGAGGGTATGGCTACACCTTC. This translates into CASSPRTRGGYGYTF.

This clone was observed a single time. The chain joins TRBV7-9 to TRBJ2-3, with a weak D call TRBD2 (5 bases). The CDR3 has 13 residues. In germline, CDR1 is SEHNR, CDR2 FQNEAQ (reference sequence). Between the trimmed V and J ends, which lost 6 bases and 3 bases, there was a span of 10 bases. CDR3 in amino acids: CASRPDLTDTQYF. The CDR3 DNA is TGTGCCAGCAGACCGGACTTAACAGATACGCAGTATTTT.

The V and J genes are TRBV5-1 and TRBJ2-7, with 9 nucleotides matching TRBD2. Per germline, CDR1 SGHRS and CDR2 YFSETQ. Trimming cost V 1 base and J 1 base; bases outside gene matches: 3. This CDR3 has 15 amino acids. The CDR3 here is CASSLLAGASYEQYF. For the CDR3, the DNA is TGCGCCAGCAGCTTGTTAGCGGGAGCATCCTACGAGCAGTACTTC.